This T cell receptor beta chain originates from a study of cytomegalovirus exposure and HLA in healthy donors (dated 2017 in TCRdb). Looking at the study overall: According to an earlier analysis of 587 of the donors, about 179 million T cells yielded 120 million or so unique TCR beta sequences and 250 to 350 Gb of sequence data. On average, about 200,000 unique TCR beta nucleotide sequences were sequenced per donor among 398 genotyped donors of the cohort, with roughly 18% of those sequences being non-productive. The number of donors typed differed by locus, with 629-630 for A, B, C, DRB1 and DQB1, about 500 for DQA1, 600 to 610 for DPA1, and some 450 for DPB1. The aim of the study was to test whether cataloging public T cell receptors could identify signatures of past pathogen exposure. The T cell repertoires of 666 subjects were profiled by immunosequencing and related to cytomegalovirus serostatus. Both class I and class II loci were covered by HLA typing, at four-digit resolution. Roughly 300 gigabases of sequencing data and approximately 80 million unique TCR sequences were included in an early release covering 550 to 650 HLA-typed donors. Every discovery cohort repertoire had been produced on one sequencing platform. Along with the roughly 670-subject first cohort, a separate validation cohort of approximately 110 different subjects was used. Of the roughly 400 genotyped donors, 75% to 85% were placed in the genetic ancestry cluster associated with self-reported Caucasian donors. Donor age, sex, ethnicity and CMV serostatus were collected together with the repertoire data. In an earlier analysis of roughly 600 of the donors, high-throughput TCR beta sequencing was used to judge whether each TCR beta V gene segment behaved as functional or pseudogenic. Genome-wide SNP genotypes for about 55% of the roughly 670 donors were used in a later genetic analysis, which treated that subset as a discovery cohort. To study patterns of TCR occurrence, a later analysis re-analyzed previously published TCR beta repertoires from 650 to 750 donors and added high-resolution HLA genotyping. Rather than using new phenotypic data, the later analysis identified candidate immune exposures from TCR beta sequences and from how often those sequences occurred across donors. High-throughput TCR immunosequencing, statistical association of individual TCRs with disease status, and machine learning were combined to predict cytomegalovirus infection status. Roughly five DR-DQ haplotypes were treated as single units for association and clustering because of strong linkage in the cohort. General conclusions and limits of the study: Most TCR sequences were seen in very few donors, while some public TCRs were found in many individuals. Because counts were too low, 15 or so rarely observed V segments, including chromosome 9 orphons, were excluded from the earlier analysis of a few hundred of the donors. Correlated functional status among segregating V segments might reflect linkage disequilibrium, but an unknown experimental factor could not be ruled out. Several of the top co-occurrence clusters appeared to be linked to parvovirus B19, influenza, CMV and Epstein-Barr virus, according to a later analysis. The authors suggested that the approach could potentially be extended to other disease states and immunological phenotypes. In an earlier analysis of 587 of the donors, most TCR beta V segments were observed in productive rearrangements about 90% or about 30% of the time, broadly matching IMGT annotations. When HLA alleles, especially DR and DQ, strongly co-occurred, TCR associations were difficult to assign to individual alleles. Compared with equally common non-associated chains, HLA-associated TCR beta chains in a later analysis were more clonally expanded and had lower generation probabilities. The sequencing pipeline was judged likely to have produced a cluster of highly shared sequence variants as a technical artifact. The only immune exposure information available for the cohort was CMV serostatus. A few of the identified cytomegalovirus-associated TCR beta chains were confirmed in vitro to be specific for cytomegalovirus antigens. A further reported finding was that TCR beta sequences accurately predicted the HLA-A and HLA-B alleles for most subjects in the first cohort. The 87-base-pair reads could not distinguish some IMGT-functional V segments, including TRBV6-2 and TRBV6-3, so those segments were excluded. A later genetic analysis reported fewer N-insertions in productive TCRs among donors in an Asian-associated ancestry cluster than the roughly 620-donor mean. The classifier was reported to diagnose cytomegalovirus status with high specificity and sensitivity in both the original and validation cohorts. Sequencing depth was assumed to be roughly uniform across donors in the presence/absence analyses, though that assumption may not hold. A later analysis associated some 17,000 TCR beta sequences with specific HLA alleles at a false discovery rate of 0.05. According to a later analysis, TCR association rates differed among HLA loci, with DRB1 alleles showing the most associated TCRs and HLA-C alleles showing the fewest. Most CMV-associated TCR beta chains appeared to be HLA-restricted in a later analysis, and the HLA associations seemed to be driven largely by CMV exposure. Because HLA typing was missing for some donors at each locus, association tests included only the typed subset. An association between a missense DCLRE1C variant and V-gene and J-gene trimming of TCR beta chains was found in a later genetic analysis and replicated in an independent cohort. In the study, some 160 TCR beta chains were listed as associated with cytomegalovirus. The cohort was sequenced for TCR beta chains only, and without alpha or paired-chain data the features that could be detected were limited.

Library preparation was by the immunoSEQ multiplex PCR assay. A mixture of 60 forward primers for TCR Vbeta segments and 13 reverse primers for TCR Jbeta segments was used in the multiplex PCR. Amplification of the CDR3 region of rearranged TCR beta genes was performed with a multiplex PCR assay on genomic DNA. The Illumina HiSeq System was used to sequence the amplified TCR beta libraries as 87-base-pair reads. As for how the authors treated the data: In a later analysis, tens of millions of unique TCR beta chains were counted across the roughly 700 repertoires, and about 9.9 million of these chains were shared by at least two donors. To remove PCR and sequencing errors, raw reads were error-corrected and collapsed into unique sequences using a nearest-neighbor algorithm that merged closely related sequences. To assign V, D and J gene segments, CDR3 sequences were aligned to IMGT reference sequences. For a sequence to be retained, a match of at least six nucleotides to both a V gene segment and a J gene segment was required. Rearrangements were classified as productive when the CDR3 lacked stop codons and remained in frame with V and J, and all other rearrangements were classified as non-productive. Following IMGT convention, CDR3 was defined as the stretch from the second conserved V-encoded cysteine to the conserved J-encoded phenylalanine. The earlier analysis of a few hundred of the donors excluded sequences that lacked an unambiguous match to a single V gene segment. An earlier analysis of a few hundred of the donors classified V segments as functional when productive rearrangements were above 56.7% and as segregating when the standard deviation between donors was above 5%. A statistical classification framework was built for diagnosing cytomegalovirus status from the catalog of TCR beta chain sequences. In a later analysis, TCR nucleotide sequences were compared against IMGT/GENE-DB human TR gene sequences so that V and J genes could be assigned. In a later analysis, CDR3 sequences and most-parsimonious VDJ recombination scenarios were assigned using the TCRdist pipeline. In a later analysis, each TCR beta chain was defined by its CDR3 amino acid sequence together with its V-gene family, and reads without a unique V-gene family were excluded. A later analysis removed roughly 590 highly shared, low-generation-probability nucleotide sequences to deal with suspected cross-contamination and a sequencing artifact. A later analysis calculated a clonal expansion index for each public chain from normalized within-repertoire ranks of inferred template counts. A later analysis computed generation probabilities with a VDJ recombination model fitted to out-of-frame rearrangements, and checked the results against IGoR. Hypergeometric tests were used in a later analysis to score TCR-TCR, TCR-HLA and TCR-CMV co-occurrence, with a repertoire-size bias correction applied to the TCR pairs. To estimate false discovery rates, a later analysis permuted the HLA or CMV assignments 20 times. In a later analysis, co-occurring TCRs were grouped using DBSCAN, and TCRdist sequence similarity was added for clustering within HLA-allele-positive subsets. Co-occurrence clustering excluded repertoires with fewer than 30,000 or more than 120,000 public chains, plus five with anomalous nucleotide sharing. TCRdb obtained this table from immuneACCESS and retained in-frame rearrangements with V and J assigned. These tables miss some clones; where compared with another copy, unresolved V genes account for less than half of the shortfall, and the remainder is unexplained. D and trimming were read from the DNA, whereas the V and J calls and clone size are those reported in that table. The sample table contains over 130,000 clones; only one count was recorded for approximately 60% of them. The ten top clones hold approximately 6.6% of the sample.

The cohort consisted of 670 or so healthy bone marrow donors. All cohort members were sampled while nominally healthy, although unrecorded immune exposures were likely present. The donor was CMV seropositive and belonged to the group of 250 to 300 seropositive cohort members. Every donor gave a peripheral blood sample, and the peripheral blood mononuclear cells from that sample were used for TCR beta sequencing. The Qiagen DNeasy Blood Extraction Kit was used to extract genomic DNA from the blood cell samples. About this clone itself: Its antigen specificity is not known. Base qualities are not at hand, and no much larger clone is one base apart.

The CDR3, from cysteine to phenylalanine, totals 15 residues. The read is trimmed to its CDR3 DNA, 45 bases read in frame from base 1. The germline V gene sets CDR1 to MDHEN and CDR2 to SYDVKM. At the junction V is shortened by 6 bases and J by 0 bases, with 14 bases in between. Recombination joined TRBV28 with TRBJ1-1, with the D segment identity uncertain. The source is an older woman in good health and CMV-seropositive. Sequenced sample: PBMCs. The sequenced DNA: TGTGCCAGCAGCTCGCCGGCACAGATGAACACTGAAGCTTTCTTT. This codes for CASSSPAQMNTEAFF.